This TCR beta chain was sequenced during a study of tumor and adjacent non-tumor tissue in lung cancer. Three rounds of nested PCR, following a modified ARM-PCR protocol, produced the TCRbeta library. TCRdb re-analysed the multiplex PCR reads in MiXCR, keeping a single row per CDR3 protein. The profile shows tens of thousands of distinct CDR3 sequences, roughly 70% of them singletons. Germline V CDR1 and CDR2: WSHSY, SAAADI. There are 14 residues in the CDR3. No cell sorting was done before RNA was extracted from the tissue. About this clonotype itself: Compared with germline, one end of the junction differs, possibly owing to a read error.

Sequenced: lung tumor tissue. The chain couples TRBV10-2 to TRBJ2-7; weak D call: TRBD2 (6 bases). This TCR derives from a woman aged 70-85 years with non-small cell lung cancer. CDR3 sequence reads: CASSALASSRQQYF. The CDR3 nucleotides are TGCGCCAGTAGTGCGCTAGCGTCTAGTCGACAGCAGTACTTC.